This T cell receptor (beta chain) comes out of a study of control samples from healthy donors and cancer patients. TCRdb keeps only in-frame clones here, not all; method: immunoSEQ multiplex PCR. The table records about 63,000 clones, 65% to 90% of them present only once. The CDR3 runs 14 residues. Trimming pared 4 bases from V and 4 bases from J, leaving 11 bases between. CDR1 and CDR2 (germline): LGHDT, YNNKEL (reference sequence). The chain recombines TRBV3-1 (or the pseudogene TRBV3-2) with TRBJ2-4; a weak D match, TRBD1 (5 bases). The sequence was collected from a man aged 40-50 years in good health. Sequencing was done on a sample of blood. Here the CDR3 reads CASSPRDTKNIQYF. CDR3 nucleotides: TGTGCCAGCAGCCCCAGGGATACGAAAAACATTCAGTACTTC.